These 18 T cell receptor beta chains came from one sample sequenced in a study of T cells after yellow fever vaccination (dated by TCRdb to about 2019). The receptor library was made with 5' RACE. Sequenced on an Illumina HiSeq 2500. TCRdb's own reprocessing of the public reads used fastp at Q25 and MiXCR and kept productive beta chains. One record per CDR3 amino acid sequence lists the most common genes and DNA. The sample table contains approximately 550,000 distinct CDR3 sequences; only one count was recorded for 15% to 20% of them. Of the sample, 13% to 15% is held by the ten largest clones. The sample's treatment or condition label, in plain terms: live attenuated yellow fever vaccine strain. The sequenced sample was PBMCs, obtained 15 days after the yellow fever booster vaccination. These receptors were obtained from a man under 40 who received the YFV17D yellow fever vaccine.

This clonotype was seen ten or more times. J is TRBJ2-4 and V is TRBV6-5, with no clear D. CDR1 is MNHEY, CDR2 SVGAGI, per germline. This CDR3 is 12 amino acids long. Trimming left V 6 bases short and J 7 bases short, with 10 bases between. DNA of the CDR3: TGTGCCAGCAGCCCCTCCGGGAACATTCAGTACTTC. Translated: CASSPSGNIQYF.

This chain connects TRBV2 to TRBJ2-5; the D gene is possibly TRBD1 (6 bases). This CDR3 is built from 13 residues. The germline V and J ends were trimmed by 6 bases and 5 bases, with 13 bases remaining between them. Germline CDR1 SNHLY, CDR2 FYNNEI. CDR3 region: CASRDDRQETQYF. As DNA, the CDR3 is TGTGCCAGCAGGGACGACAGGCAGGAGACCCAGTACTTC.

The chain joins TRBV11-3 to TRBJ2-1; 9 bases match TRBD2. The CDR3 consists of 16 residues. Germline CDR1 and CDR2: SGHNT and YENEEA. V was clipped by 4 bases and J by 6 bases; unmatched bases: 10. The CDR3 loop reads CASSSHLTSGSNEQFF. The CDR3 nucleotides read TGTGCCAGCAGCTCCCACTTGACTAGCGGAAGCAATGAGCAGTTCTTC.

V and J are TRBV19 and TRBJ2-3, with D possibly matching TRBD2 (5 bases). Germline CDR1 and CDR2: LNHDA and SQIVND (reference sequence). CDR3 length: 16 amino acids. V was trimmed by 6 bases and J by 1 base, leaving 17 bases between them. The CDR3 coding sequence is TGTGCCAGTAGATTCGACCCGGAGGCCTGCACAGATACGCAGTATTTT. Translated: CASRFDPEACTDTQYF.

The V and J genes are TRBV29-1 and TRBJ2-7; unclear D gene. This CDR3 spans 14 amino acids. In germline, CDR1 is SQVTM, CDR2 ANQGSEA. With 1 base removed from V and 5 bases from J, the gap between germline ends came to 15 bases. This CDR3 reads CSVEGYGFENEQYF. For the CDR3, the DNA is TGCAGCGTTGAAGGGTACGGGTTCGAGAACGAGCAGTACTTC.

This clonotype was picked up a small number of times. The chain recombines TRBV5-1 with TRBJ1-1; the D gene is possibly TRBD1 (6 bases). The CDR3 consists of 14 residues. CDR1 is SGHRS, CDR2 YFSETQ, per germline. V lost 0 bases to trimming and J lost 4 bases, with 10 bases between them. The CDR3 DNA reads TGCGCCAGCAGCTTGGACAGGGTCGGCACTGAAGCTTTCTTT. Its translation: CASSLDRVGTEAFF.

This clonotype was recorded many times. The V call is TRBV11-2, the J call TRBJ2-7; D not certain. V gave up 2 bases and J gave up 2 bases, with 7 bases separating them. The CDR3 runs 13 residues. Germline V gene lookup returns CDR1 SGHAT and CDR2 FQNNGV. The CDR3 nucleotides read TGTGCCAGCAGCTTATTACAGACCTACGAGCAGTACTTC. The encoded protein is CASSLLQTYEQYF.

This clonotype has just a few counts. This sequence joins TRBV28 and TRBJ2-7; D is unresolved. The germline V gene has CDR1 MDHEN and CDR2 SYDVKM. The CDR3 has 12 amino acids. Trimming stripped 6 bases from V and 0 bases from J, with 6 bases between. The CDR3 nucleotides are TGTGCCAGCAGGGTAAGCTCCTACGAGCAGTACTTC. It is translated as CASRVSSYEQYF. The whole variable domain, filled in from reference TRBV28 and TRBJ2-7, reads DVKVTQSSRYLVKRTGEKVFLECVQDMDHENMFWYRQDPGLGLRLIYFSYDVKMKEKGDIPEGYSVSREKKERFSLILESASTNQTSMYLCASRVSSYEQYFGPGTRLTVT.

This chain links TRBV20-1 with TRBJ2-7, with 10 bases identical to TRBD1. The CDR3 runs 14 residues. V was clipped by 2 bases and J by 3 bases; unmatched bases: 4. In germline, CDR1 is DFQATT, CDR2 SNEGSKA (reference sequence). CDR3 nucleotide sequence: TGCAGTGCTAGACCCCGGACAGGGGGCTACGAGCAGTACTTC. It codes for CSARPRTGGYEQYF.

This clonotype was seen a few times. This sequence joins TRBV7-2 and TRBJ2-7; no firm D call. Looked up from germline, CDR1 is SGHTA and CDR2 is FQGNSA. CDR3 size: 13 residues. The V gene lost 2 bases and the J gene lost 3 bases, with 8 bases spanning the gap. The CDR3 loop is CASSLSRNYEQYF. The CDR3 nucleotides are TGTGCCAGCAGCTTATCTAGAAACTACGAGCAGTACTTC. The entire variable domain, with the rest obtained from reference TRBV7-2 and TRBJ2-7, is as follows: GAGVSQSPSNKVTEKGKDVELRCDPISGHTALYWYRQSLGQGLEFLIYFQGNSAPDKSGLPSDRFSAERTGGSVSTLTIQRTQQEDSAVYLCASSLSRNYEQYFGPGTRLTVT.

This clonotype was detected only a few times. The chain recombines TRBV7-2 with TRBJ2-5; 7 bases are shared with TRBD1. This CDR3 has 14 amino acids. Losses at the gene ends were 1 base for V and 13 bases for J; bases not matched to a gene: 12. CDR1 and CDR2 from the germline V gene are SGHTA and FQGNSA. The CDR3 spells CASSLVQGSVAVYF. For the CDR3, the DNA is TGTGCCAGCAGCTTAGTACAGGGGAGTGTTGCCGTGTACTTC.

The chain couples TRBV5-5 to TRBJ1-5; the match to TRBD1 covers 10 bases. The V gene's germline CDR1 is SGHKS and CDR2 YYEKEE (reference sequence). V shed 1 base and J 2 bases; nucleotides not matched to a gene: 3. This CDR3 is built from 16 residues. The CDR3 DNA reads as TGTGCCAGCAGCTTGTCCGGGACAGGGGGCAATCAGCCCCAGCATTTT. It encodes CASSLSGTGGNQPQHF.

The chain employs TRBV7-9 and TRBJ2-5; 10 nucleotides align to TRBD1. The CDR3 totals 16 residues. The germline V gene has CDR1 SEHNR and CDR2 FQNEAQ (reference sequence). The V gene end was trimmed by 2 bases and the J gene end by 0 bases; junction bases not matched to a gene: 3. This chain's CDR3 is CASSLTGTGDQETQYF. CDR3 in DNA: TGTGCCAGCAGCTTAACCGGGACAGGGGACCAAGAGACCCAGTACTTC. Based on the CDR3 plus reference TRBV7-9 and TRBJ2-5, the full variable domain is DTGVSQNPRHKITKRGQNVTFRCDPISEHNRLYWYRQTLGQGPEFLTYFQNEAQLEKSRLLSDRFSAERPKGSFSTLEIQRTEQGDSAMYLCASSLTGTGDQETQYFGPGTRLLVL.

The rearrangement uses TRBV27 and TRBJ2-7; D gene uncertain. With 6 bases removed from V and 2 bases from J, the gap between germline ends came to 5 bases. This CDR3 has 11 amino acids. The germline V gene has CDR1 MNHEY and CDR2 SMNVEV (reference sequence). CDR3 amino acids: CASRDPYEQYF. CDR3 nucleotides: TGTGCCAGCAGGGACCCCTACGAGCAGTACTTC.

The chain combines TRBV28 with TRBJ2-1, with TRBD1 matching over 10 bases. Germline trimming cut 5 bases from V and 6 bases from J; bases unmatched to any gene: 13. In germline, CDR1 is MDHEN, CDR2 SYDVKM. There are 17 residues in the CDR3. The DNA for the CDR3 is TGTGCCAGCAGTCTCCCACCCGGGACAGGGGTGTCCAATGAGCAGTTCTTC. Encoded protein: CASSLPPGTGVSNEQFF.

In its sample, this clonotype was seen many times. The gene calls are TRBV6-2 or TRBV6-3 and TRBJ2-2, with 7 positions matching TRBD1. V lost 8 bases to trimming and J lost 1 base; unmatched junction nucleotides: 4. Germline loops: CDR1 MNHEY, CDR2 SVGEGT. The CDR3 loop spans 14 amino acids. The CDR3 DNA is TGTGCCAGCCGCCCAGGGGGGAACACCGGGGAGCTGTTTTTT. It encodes CASRPGGNTGELFF.

This clonotype has only a few counts. The chain couples TRBV6-2 or TRBV6-3 to TRBJ2-2, with TRBD2 as a possible D gene (5 bases). From germline, CDR1 is MNHEY and CDR2 SVGEGT. The V end lost 6 bases, the J end lost 5 bases, and 16 bases lay between the germline ends. This CDR3 comprises 15 residues. CDR3 coding DNA: TGTGCCAGCAGGGTGGACTCGGTTGGGACCGGGGAGCTGTTTTTT. Protein: CASRVDSVGTGELFF.

The chain combines TRBV28 with TRBJ2-5; tentative D call: TRBD1 (5 bases). Germline CDR1 MDHEN, CDR2 SYDVKM. This CDR3 has 16 amino acids. Trimming removed 5 bases at V and 2 bases at J, with 18 bases between. The CDR3 nucleotides are TGTGCCAGCAGTCCCCCCCCCGACAGACCTCAAGAGACCCAGTACTTC. Translating it yields CASSPPPDRPQETQYF.